The 5 T cell receptor beta chains listed next were all sequenced from one sample in a study of T cell responses to AZD1222 COVID-19 vaccine. Profiled with immunoSEQ multiplex PCR; TCRdb holds only in-frame clones, not every one. This table holds about 99,000 clones, approximately 89% found once. The source was peripheral blood, collected on day 0 of AZD1222 vaccination. The receptors derive from an adult in good health.

The chain employs TRBV12-3 or TRBV12-4 and TRBJ1-2, with TRBD1 matching over 7 bases. Trimming at V came to 3 bases and at J to 8 bases, leaving 6 bases not matched to a gene. There are 13 residues in the CDR3. The CDR3 sequence: CASSLRQGGGYTF. CDR3 nucleotide sequence: TGTGCCAGCAGTTTGCGACAGGGTGGAGGCTACACCTTC.

The gene calls are TRBV12-5 and TRBJ2-7, with D possibly matching TRBD2 (6 bases). The CDR3 length is 16 residues. Between the trimmed V and J ends, which lost 0 bases and 6 bases, there was a span of 18 bases. Germline CDR1 LGHNT, CDR2 FRNRAP. The chain's CDR3 is CASGLVLGTATPEQYF. CDR3 sequence (DNA): TGTGCTAGTGGTTTGGTACTGGGGACTGCCACCCCCGAGCAGTACTTC.

The chain joins TRBV24-1 to TRBJ2-1; 8 nucleotides agree with TRBD2. Germline V gene lookup returns CDR1 KGHDR and CDR2 SFDVKD. The ends lost 3 bases at V and 6 bases at J; junction bases unmatched: 9. CDR3 length: 16 residues. DNA of the CDR3: TGTGCCACCAGTGATCCCGGGACTAGTGGGGTCAATGAGCAGTTCTTC. Its protein is CATSDPGTSGVNEQFF.

The J gene is TRBJ2-7, the V gene TRBV15; tentative D call: TRBD1 (7 bases). Germline CDR1 and CDR2: LNHNV and YYDKDF (reference sequence). Trimming took off 1 base at V and 4 bases at J, with 14 bases between the two ends. The CDR3 has 15 residues. In nucleotides, the CDR3 is TGTGCCACCAGCAGAGGGCAGGGGGGTGAGTACGAGCAGTACTTC. Protein product: CATSRGQGGEYEQYF.

The chain combines TRBV5-1 with TRBJ1-1, with D perhaps matching TRBD1 (6 bases). The V and J ends lost 1 base and 5 bases respectively, with 9 bases between them. Germline values: CDR1 SGHRS, CDR2 YFSETQ. The CDR3 spans 13 residues. The CDR3 DNA reads TGCGCCAGCAGCTTGATAGGGGGGACTGAAGCTTTCTTT. It codes for CASSLIGGTEAFF.